Listed below are T cell receptor beta chains from one sample, sequenced in a study of post-analysis software for immune sequencing data. TCRdb processed the PCR reads anew with MiXCR; each CDR3 protein has one entry. Found here are hundreds of thousands of distinct CDR3 sequences, about 32% of them singletons; the top ten hold around 0.56%. Sequenced sample: blood. All receptors derive from a girl under 18 with multiple sclerosis. Both conserved end residues are trimmed from each CDR3.

j_call v_call cdr3_length cdr3_aa
TRBJ2-1 TRBV7-9 13 ASSIPGTQYNEQF
TRBJ2-5 TRBV6-2/TRBV6-3 10 ASSYSAREQY
TRBJ2-7 TRBV20-1 11 SAQRDRRNEQY
TRBJ1-2 TRBV28 11 ASGAGGPYGYT
TRBJ1-2 TRBV6-4 12 ASSQTGLGYGYT
TRBJ1-1 TRBV2 11 ASSEGGHTEAF
TRBJ2-3 TRBV5-1 13 ASSSGTPNTDTQY
TRBJ1-1 TRBV5-1 10 ASDNLNTEAF
TRBJ2-1 TRBV18 14 ASSGGLAGHYNEQF
TRBJ1-1 TRBV9 11 ASSVDSNFEAF
TRBJ2-1 TRBV27 9 ASSSRNEQF
TRBJ2-7 TRBV20-1 13 SARDHKSHTYEQY
TRBJ2-5 TRBV7-2 11 ASSSDPSRAQY
TRBJ2-3 TRBV20-1 16 SAVNRADIRRSTDTQY
TRBJ1-1 TRBV7-2 14 ASSLESRGWSTEAF
. TRBV28 12 ASGRTGDPYEQY
TRBJ2-3 TRBV29-1 12 SVRTSGNTDTQY
TRBJ2-1 TRBV4-3 13 ASSQDTAQMNEQF
TRBJ2-3 TRBV6-6 13 ASRPSGGARDTQY
TRBJ1-2 TRBV9 13 ASSALGHVNYGYT
TRBJ2-7 TRBV9 17 ASSVGTGGAGANPYEQY
TRBJ2-1 TRBV27 12 ASRSSGSKFEQF
TRBJ2-1 TRBV7-8 13 ASSLITASYNEQF
TRBJ2-5 TRBV18 13 ASSLSGGPQETQY
TRBJ2-5 TRBV11-2 12 ASSWSGLQETQY
TRBJ1-2 TRBV7-2 13 ASSLEGAQGYGYT
TRBJ1-2 TRBV7-9 16 ASSSNAGPGRKNYGYT
TRBJ2-3 TRBV10-3 14 AISVHRGQETDTQY
TRBJ2-1 TRBV5-1 13 ASRGGQGTYNEQF
TRBJ2-7 TRBV20-1 11 SARISGRYEQY
TRBJ1-1 TRBV12-3/TRBV12-4 10 ASSLALGEAF
TRBJ2-1 TRBV20-1 10 SARTSGWEQF
TRBJ1-1 TRBV29-1 12 SVRRGFGDTEAF
TRBJ2-3 TRBV7-2 12 ASRAAGVFDTQY
TRBJ2-7 TRBV28 11 ASMGSRTYEQY
TRBJ2-1 TRBV9 13 ASSVEDGSMSEQF
TRBJ2-6 TRBV2 12 ASNGWLNADVLT
TRBJ2-5 TRBV15 10 ATSAPQETQY
TRBJ2-1 TRBV29-1 10 SAGGGNNEQF
TRBJ2-1 TRBV29-1 10 SGTANYNEQF
TRBJ2-3 TRBV12-3/TRBV12-4 13 ASSPYGQASNTQY
TRBJ2-7 TRBV6-6 14 ASGPRGGSVTYEQY
TRBJ2-1 TRBV7-2 9 ASSLHWEQF
TRBJ2-5 TRBV5-1 13 ASSPGAGVGETQY
TRBJ1-2 TRBV4-1 14 ASSQFTATVKKGYT
TRBJ2-3 TRBV20-1 13 SARNPSGVTDTQY
TRBJ2-5 TRBV2 13 ASSGGREAAQTQY
TRBJ1-5 TRBV29-1 10 SAGLSNQPQH
TRBJ2-3 TRBV4-2 14 ASSHYTSGGSPAQY
TRBJ2-2 TRBV5-1 13 ASSLEAVNTGELF
TRBJ2-3 TRBV7-2 12 ASSRDRSTDTQY
TRBJ2-1 TRBV6-6 14 ASSTLMAGEINEQF
TRBJ2-1 TRBV4-3 12 ASSRSSGVGEQF
TRBJ2-1 TRBV2 16 ASSLWTGGLSSYNEQF